Below, 16 T cell receptor beta chains from the same sample are listed, as sequenced in a study of tumor-infiltrating lymphocytes in oesophageal squamous cell carcinoma. One entry per CDR3 protein results from TCRdb running MiXCR on the PCR reads. The sample holds fewer than 20,000 distinct CDR3 sequences, nearly 45% seen once. Sequencing input: esophageal tumor tissue. The receptors were gathered from a male donor with esophageal squamous cell carcinoma.

This chain connects TRBV11-3 to TRBJ2-5; D not certain. The DNA end is more similar to TRBJ2-7, so the J call may be wrong. The CDR3 contains 14 residues. Germline V gene data show CDR1 as SGHNT and CDR2 as YENEEA. CDR3: CASSSIIKKYEQYF. The CDR3, as DNA: TGTGCCAGCAGCTCCATCATAAAGAAGTACGAGCAGTACTTC.

This chain joins TRBV18 and TRBJ2-5; tentatively, D is TRBD1 (7 bases). CDR3 length equals 13 residues. From germline, CDR1 is KGHSH and CDR2 LQKENI. V lost 6 bases and J 3 bases, leaving 11 bases between the germline ends. The CDR3 sequence: CASSRGTEETQYF. The CDR3 coding sequence is TGTGCCAGCTCTCGGGGGACAGAAGAGACCCAGTACTTC.

This clonotype was observed at least ten times. The rearrangement joins TRBV7-3 to TRBJ2-1, with no clear D. Germline-derived CDR1 and CDR2 are SGHTA and FQGTGA. V lost 0 bases and J lost 8, with 8 bases in between. The CDR3 has 13 amino acids. The CDR3 DNA follows: TGTGCCAGCAGCTTAACAGTCCACGATGAGCAGTTCTTC. As protein: CASSLTVHDEQFF.

About this clonotype itself: Mismatch with germline at one junction end may stem from a read error. The genes are TRBV7-6 and TRBJ2-1; 11 bases map to TRBD1. The DNA end is more similar to TRBJ2-5, so the J call may be wrong. The germline V gene has CDR1 SGHVS and CDR2 FNYEAQ. This CDR3 region has 15 residues. The CDR3 is CASSRGQGAMETQYF. Written as DNA, the CDR3 is TGTGCTAGCAGCCGCGGACAGGGGGCGATGGAGACCCAGTACTTC.

As for this clonotype: The CDR3 does not end in the conserved phenylalanine or tryptophan, so this is likely a read error. It is unclear where the CDR3 begins or ends on the DNA, so no DNA is shown, and the CDR3 is as TCRdb lists it. The chain carries TRBV14 and TRBJ2-4; whether TRBD2, the table's D call, matches the DNA was not checked. Termini included, the CDR3 measures 16 amino acids. The germline gives CDR1 SGHDN, CDR2 FVKESK. CDR3 protein: CASSPRAGGPPTSSTS.

This clonotype was counted at least ten times. The chain uses TRBV27 and TRBJ1-2; 8 nucleotides align to TRBD1. The CDR3 covers 16 residues. Germline V lookup: CDR1 MNHEY, CDR2 SMNVEV (reference sequence). V dropped 6 bases and J dropped 3; count of bases not matched to a gene: 12. CDR3 protein: CASSLDRAGGYYGYTF. The CDR3 region has the DNA TGTGCCAGCAGCCTGGACAGGGCAGGCGGGTACTATGGCTACACCTTC.

V is TRBV6-8 and J is TRBJ2-3, with D maybe TRBD2 (6 bases). TRBJ2-7 matches the DNA end more closely, so the J call is doubtful. Germline CDR1 and CDR2: MNHGY and SAAAGT. This CDR3 is 15 amino acids long. The CDR3 DNA is TGTGCCAGCAGTTACGATGACGGGAGCGGCTACGAGCAGTACTTC. This encodes CASSYDDGSGYEQYF.

This clonotype was recorded a few times. The CDR3 nucleotides read TGCGCCAGCAGCTCTCGCCACGGGTACTATGGCTACACCTTC. Its translation is CASSSRHGYYGYTF. The genes are TRBV5-1 and TRBJ1-2, with no clear D. The CDR3 loop spans 14 amino acids. Trimming pared 3 bases from V and 3 bases from J, leaving 12 bases between. Germline V gene sequence: CDR1 SGHRS, CDR2 YFSETQ.

On this clonotype: A much more abundant neighbour one base away suggests this may be a read error. The CDR3: CASSKDRGTGELYF. The CDR3 DNA reads TGCGCCAGCAGTAAGGACAGGGGCACCGGGGAGCTGTATTTT. The chain couples TRBV10-1 to TRBJ2-3, with 9 positions matching TRBD1. V was clipped by 5 bases and J by 14 bases; unmatched bases: 14. Germline loops: CDR1 WNHNN, CDR2 SYGVQD (reference sequence). The CDR3 is made up of 14 amino acids.

This rearrangement joins TRBV7-3 to TRBJ2-5; D is uncertain. Judging by the DNA end, TRBJ2-3 fits better; the J call may be wrong. Germline lookup yields CDR1 SGHTA and CDR2 FQGTGA. The CDR3 is 13 amino acids. The CDR3 protein is CASSLTFADTQYF. The CDR3 nucleotides read TGTGCCAGCAGCTTAACTTTCGCAGATACGCAGTATTTT.

This sequence joins TRBV27 and TRBJ2-2, with 11 nucleotides matching TRBD2. The ends lost 7 bases at V and 7 bases at J; junction bases unmatched: 8. Germline CDR1 and CDR2: MNHEY and SMNVEV (reference sequence). CDR3 length: 15 residues. CDR3 sequence: CASTRLAGGHGELFF. The CDR3 DNA reads TGTGCCAGCACCCGGCTAGCGGGAGGTCACGGGGAGCTGTTTTTT.

This clonotype has only a few counts. This chain joins TRBV10-3 and TRBJ1-1; the D gene is possibly TRBD1 (5 bases). This CDR3 spans 15 amino acids. V dropped 7 bases and J dropped 3 bases, with 18 bases sitting between them. From germline, CDR1 is ENHRY and CDR2 SYGVKD. CDR3 sequence: CAIKSRGGVDTEAFF. CDR3 coding DNA: TGTGCCATCAAAAGCCGGGGAGGGGTAGACACTGAAGCTTTCTTT.

V usage is TRBV25-1 and J usage is TRBJ1-4, with D possibly matching TRBD1 (6 bases). Germline assignment: CDR1 MGHDK and CDR2 SYGVNS. The CDR3 consists of 15 residues. With 2 bases removed from V and 8 bases from J, the gap between germline ends came to 15 bases. The CDR3: CASSEGTSGAEKLFF. The CDR3 nucleotides read TGTGCCAGCAGTGAAGGGACCTCGGGGGCCGAAAAACTGTTTTTT.

The chain combines TRBV18 with TRBJ2-5; 10 bases agree with TRBD1. With 4 bases clipped from V and 11 bases from J, the junction kept 13 bases outside the gene matches. This CDR3 has 15 amino acids. Per germline, CDR1 KGHSH and CDR2 LQKENI. CDR3 sequence reads: CASSHGDRGLNEQYF. CDR3 coding DNA: TGTGCCAGCTCACATGGGGACAGGGGTCTTAATGAGCAGTACTTC.

This clonotype was recorded once. CDR3 sequence reads: CAGSNVAKNIQYF. DNA for the CDR3: TGTGCCGGGAGTAATGTAGCCAAAAACATTCAGTACTTC. The chain has TRBV28 and TRBJ2-1; a possible D gene is TRBD2 (5 bases). Near its end, the DNA agrees better with TRBJ2-4, so the J call may be wrong. Germline lookup yields CDR1 MDHEN and CDR2 SYDVKM. The CDR3 runs 13 residues.

This clonotype showed up many times. The chain employs TRBV24-1 and TRBJ2-7; no firm D call. The CDR3 totals 12 residues. Trimming left V 7 bases short and J 2 bases short, with 8 bases between. Germline assignment: CDR1 KGHDR and CDR2 SFDVKD. In DNA form, the CDR3 reads TGTGCCACCAGCAGTAGCACCTACGAGCAGTACTTC. Protein: CATSSSTYEQYF.